The entry below gives a single T cell receptor beta chain sequence along with its context. In germline, CDR1 is SNHLY, CDR2 FYNNEI. CDR3 length: 12 residues. V gave up 3 bases and J gave up 3 bases, with 5 bases separating them. 60 Vbeta and 13 Jbeta primers were used in PCR. Here immunoSEQ multiplex PCR was the method, and the copy in TCRdb shows in-frame clones only, minus some. The sample comprises 150,000 to 200,000 clones, roughly 80% of which are singletons, and around 1.5% rests with the top ten. This sample is drawn from a study of cytomegalovirus exposure and HLA in healthy donors. These donors counted as nominally healthy when sampled, but unrecorded immune exposures were likely.

The genes are TRBV2 and TRBJ1-1; D not certain. The receptor was derived from a woman younger than 45 in good health and CMV-seronegative. Sequenced input: PBMCs. The CDR3 loop is CASSDTHTEAFF. In DNA form, the CDR3 reads TGTGCCAGCAGTGACACACACACTGAAGCTTTCTTT.